The rows below give T cell receptor beta chains drawn from one sample of a study of blood T cells in healthy people across ages. Each CDR3 protein gets one entry after TCRdb re-called the 5' RACE reads with MiXCR. The table lists about 570,000 distinct CDR3 sequences, about 26% of them singletons. The sample was blood. The receptors come from a woman aged 65 to 85 in good health. Both conserved end residues are part of each CDR3. A D gene is named only where the DNA matches it firmly. Clone size is not always given. Where it is, it says once, few, many or a class for expanded clones.

>NA|TRBJ1-1|NA|TRBV7-9
CASSLTGGQIEAFF
TGTGCCAGCAGCTTGACAGGCGGGCAGATTGAAGCTTTCTTT
>NA|TRBJ2-7|few|TRBV29-1
CSVVVGPEQYF
TGCAGCGTCGTGGTCGGTCCCGAGCAGTACTTC
>NA|TRBJ1-2|NA|TRBV19
CASSPLDSSGWGGYTF
TGTGCCAGTAGTCCTTTGGACAGCTCCGGGTGGGGAGGCTACACCTTC
>TRBD2|TRBJ2-3|NA|TRBV12-3/TRBV12-4
CASSLNSGGTTDTRYF
TGTGCCAGCAGCCTCAATAGCGGGGGGACCACAGATACGCGGTATTTT
>NA|TRBJ1-6|NA|TRBV4-3
CASSRERYNSPLHF
TGCGCCAGCAGCCGGGAAAGATACAATTCACCCCTCCACTTT
>TRBD2|TRBJ2-3|NA|TRBV4-2
CASRELAGGLADTQYF
TGTGCCAGCAGGGAACTAGCGGGGGGGCTTGCAGATACGCAGTATTTT
>NA|TRBJ2-1|few|TRBV4-3
CASSQDYSRWDNEQFF
TGCGCCAGCAGCCAAGACTACAGTCGGTGGGATAATGAGCAGTTCTTC
>NA|TRBJ2-7|NA|TRBV9
CASSVSSGTYEQYF
TGTGCCAGCAGCGTAAGTTCTGGTACCTACGAGCAGTACTTC
>NA|TRBJ2-1|NA|TRBV9
CASSAQIANEQFF
TGTGCCAGCAGCGCCCAAATAGCGAATGAGCAGTTCTTC
>NA|TRBJ1-1|NA|TRBV5-1
CASSLVFGAPNTEAFF
TGCGCCAGCAGCTTAGTTTTTGGGGCCCCTAACACTGAAGCTTTCTTT
>NA|TRBJ2-7|many|TRBV2
CASSEWEIREQYF
TGTGCCAGCAGTGAATGGGAGATTAGAGAGCAGTACTTC
>NA|TRBJ2-2|few|TRBV5-1
CASSLGQGANTGELFF
TGCGCCAGCAGCTTGGGGCAGGGAGCGAACACCGGGGAGCTGTTTTTT
>TRBD2|TRBJ2-2|few|TRBV7-9
CASSLWRGANTGELFF
TGTGCCAGCAGCTTATGGCGGGGGGCGAACACCGGGGAGCTGTTTTTT
>NA|TRBJ2-1|NA|TRBV5-1
CASSLANRGAYNEQFF
TGCGCCAGCAGCTTGGCTAACCGGGGGGCATACAATGAGCAGTTCTTC
>TRBD1|TRBJ2-2|NA|TRBV6-2/TRBV6-3
CASRTDRDTGELFF
TGTGCCAGCAGGACGGACAGGGACACCGGGGAGCTGTTTTTT
>TRBD2|TRBJ2-7|NA|TRBV6-6
CASSYRRGGGYEQYF
TGTGCCAGCAGTTACCGTCGGGGGGGCGGGTACGAGCAGTACTTC
>TRBD2|TRBJ2-1|many|TRBV12-3/TRBV12-4
CASNIAGGLYNEQFF
TGTGCCAGCAATATAGCGGGGGGGCTTTACAATGAGCAGTTCTTC
>NA|TRBJ2-7|NA|TRBV28
CASSYYFEQYF
TGTGCCAGCAGTTATTATTTCGAGCAGTACTTC
>TRBD1|TRBJ2-7|few|TRBV7-8
CASSFRSGGYSYEQYF
TGTGCCAGCAGCTTTCGATCAGGGGGCTACTCCTACGAGCAGTACTTC
>NA|TRBJ2-1|NA|TRBV19
CARIGEALRNEQFF
TGTGCCAGGATAGGCGAAGCCCTGAGGAATGAGCAGTTCTTC
>TRBD1|TRBJ1-2|NA|TRBV27
CASKTGTGSYTF
TGTGCCAGCAAAACCGGGACAGGCTCCTACACCTTC
>NA|TRBJ1-2|many|TRBV18
CASSPGPEGYTF
TGTGCCAGCTCACCTGGGCCGGAAGGCTACACCTTC
>TRBD1|TRBJ1-2|NA|TRBV15
CATSRDRGIGYGYTF
TGTGCCACCAGCAGGGACAGGGGGATAGGCTATGGCTACACCTTC
>NA|TRBJ1-4|many|TRBV5-1
CASSPTLAGTNEKLFF
TGCGCCAGCAGCCCTACCCTGGCGGGGACTAATGAAAAACTGTTTTTT
>NA|TRBJ2-1|NA|TRBV9
CASSRGDPSYNEQFF
TGTGCCAGCAGCCGTGGTGACCCTTCCTACAATGAGCAGTTCTTC
>NA|TRBJ2-5|many|TRBV27
CASSRPGETQYF
TGTGCCAGCAGTCGCCCAGGCGAGACCCAGTACTTC